Below, one T cell receptor (beta chain) is given with its context. The data originate from a study of blood T cell repertoires in COVID-19. About the research overall: Some COVID-19 samples were acute and others convalescent; all came from the United States, Italy and Spain. Sample material is recorded as cDNA or gDNA derived from T cells, B-cell-depleted T cells, or PBMCs.

Germline CDR1 is KGHSH and CDR2 is LQKENI. The CDR3 contains 13 residues. The V gene end was trimmed by 8 bases and the J gene end by 7 bases; junction bases not matched to a gene: 10. Under the authors' procedure: Amplification of reference gene primers provided the estimated nucleated cell counts. Method: immunoSEQ multiplex PCR; TCRdb's copy keeps in-frame clones and lacks some. The V and J calls and clone size come from that table; D and trimming were worked out from the DNA. The sample includes approximately 100,000 clones, 85% to 95% of them seen just once. Sample: peripheral blood. The chain couples TRBV18 to TRBJ1-1; the match to TRBD1 covers 7 bases. The source is a man in his fifties or sixties with active COVID-19. As DNA, the CDR3 is TGTGCCAGCGCCACCGGGACAGAGAATGAAGCTTTCTTT. Protein sequence: CASATGTENEAFF. The variable domain in full, with the rest retrieved from reference TRBV18 and TRBJ1-1, is NAGVMQNPRHLVRRRGQEARLRCSPMKGHSHVYWYRQLPEEGLKFMVYLQKENIIDESGMPKERFSAEFPKEGPSILRIQQVVRGDSAAYFCASATGTENEAFFGQGTRLTVV.